This TCR beta chain was sequenced for a study of blood T cells in healthy people across ages. This clonotype was seen more than once but under ten times. J lost 5 bases, V lost 4 bases, and 7 bases had no gene match. CDR3 length: 15 residues. Germline loops: CDR1 MNHEY, CDR2 SVGAGI. Then a second PCR, running about 7 to 11 cycles, was carried out with a sample-barcoded 5' primer and a J-beta primer mix. Each CDR3 protein gets one entry after TCRdb re-called the 5' RACE reads with MiXCR. The data contain more than 450,000 distinct CDR3 sequences, roughly a quarter of them seen just once; the ten biggest clones take up approximately 3.3%. The same data also went into a second study, on T cells of mothers and their children.

This clonotype originated in a boy between 2 and 10 years old in good health. V is TRBV6-5 and J is TRBJ2-5; 10 bases line up with TRBD2. The specimen sequenced was blood. CDR3 loop: CASSSSGGAGETQYF. In DNA, the CDR3 is TGTGCCAGCAGTTCCAGCGGGGGGGCCGGTGAGACCCAGTACTTC.